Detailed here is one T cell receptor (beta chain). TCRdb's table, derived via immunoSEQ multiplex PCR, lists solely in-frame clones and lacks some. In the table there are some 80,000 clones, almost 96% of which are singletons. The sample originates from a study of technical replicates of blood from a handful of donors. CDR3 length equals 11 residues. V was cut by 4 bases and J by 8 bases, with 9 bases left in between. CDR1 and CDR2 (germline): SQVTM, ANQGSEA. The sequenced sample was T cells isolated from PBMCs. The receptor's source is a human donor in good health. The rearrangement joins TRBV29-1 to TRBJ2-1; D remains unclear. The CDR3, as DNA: TGCAGCGTTGTTCATGTTTATGAGCAGTTCTTC. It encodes CSVVHVYEQFF.